This T cell receptor (beta chain) appears in the sequencing data of a study of T cell responses to AZD1222 COVID-19 vaccine. This CDR3 spans 12 amino acids. Germline-derived CDR1 and CDR2 are MNHEY and SVGEGT. Trimming shortened V by 2 bases and J by 11 bases, and 12 bases separated the two germline ends. Profiling relied on immunoSEQ multiplex PCR, and the TCRdb table lists in-frame clones only, not all of them. This table holds 200,000 or so clones, about 94% found once. The source material was peripheral blood, sampled on day 0 of AZD1222 vaccination. The chain carries TRBV6-2 or TRBV6-3 and TRBJ1-1, with D possibly TRBD1 on 5 matching bases. This receptor was obtained from an adult in good health. CDR3 loop: CASSYGQGLAFF. The CDR3 bases are TGTGCCAGCAGTTACGGGCAGGGTCTTGCTTTCTTT.